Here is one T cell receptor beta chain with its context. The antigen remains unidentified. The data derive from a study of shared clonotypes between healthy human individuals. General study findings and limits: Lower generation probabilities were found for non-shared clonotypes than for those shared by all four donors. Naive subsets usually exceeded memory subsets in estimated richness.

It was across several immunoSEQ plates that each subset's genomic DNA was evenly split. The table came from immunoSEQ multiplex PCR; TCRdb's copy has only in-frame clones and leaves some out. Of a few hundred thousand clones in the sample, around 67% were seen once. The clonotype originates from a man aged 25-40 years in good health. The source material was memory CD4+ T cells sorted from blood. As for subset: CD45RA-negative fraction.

CDR3 in amino acids: CASSKKRTEAFF. The CDR3 DNA reads as TGTGCCAGCAGCAAGAAGAGGACCGAAGCTTTCTTT. The chain recombines TRBV7-2 with TRBJ1-1; D gene unclear. CDR3 length: 12 amino acids. V gave up 5 bases and J gave up 8 bases, with 12 bases separating them. Germline V gene sequence: CDR1 SGHTA, CDR2 FQGNSA.